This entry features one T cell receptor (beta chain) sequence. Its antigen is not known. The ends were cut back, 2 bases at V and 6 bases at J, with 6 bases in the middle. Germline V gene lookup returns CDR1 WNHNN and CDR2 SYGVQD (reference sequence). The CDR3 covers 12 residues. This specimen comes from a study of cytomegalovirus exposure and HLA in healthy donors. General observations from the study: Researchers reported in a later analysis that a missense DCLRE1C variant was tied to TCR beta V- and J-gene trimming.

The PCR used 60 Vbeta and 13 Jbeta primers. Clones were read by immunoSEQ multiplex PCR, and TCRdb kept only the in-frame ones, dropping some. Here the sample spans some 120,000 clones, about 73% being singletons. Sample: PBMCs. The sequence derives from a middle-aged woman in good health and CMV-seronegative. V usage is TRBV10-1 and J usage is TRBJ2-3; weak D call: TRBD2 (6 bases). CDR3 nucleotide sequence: TGCGCCAGCAGTGAGGCGGGGGATACGCAGTATTTT. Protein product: CASSEAGDTQYF.